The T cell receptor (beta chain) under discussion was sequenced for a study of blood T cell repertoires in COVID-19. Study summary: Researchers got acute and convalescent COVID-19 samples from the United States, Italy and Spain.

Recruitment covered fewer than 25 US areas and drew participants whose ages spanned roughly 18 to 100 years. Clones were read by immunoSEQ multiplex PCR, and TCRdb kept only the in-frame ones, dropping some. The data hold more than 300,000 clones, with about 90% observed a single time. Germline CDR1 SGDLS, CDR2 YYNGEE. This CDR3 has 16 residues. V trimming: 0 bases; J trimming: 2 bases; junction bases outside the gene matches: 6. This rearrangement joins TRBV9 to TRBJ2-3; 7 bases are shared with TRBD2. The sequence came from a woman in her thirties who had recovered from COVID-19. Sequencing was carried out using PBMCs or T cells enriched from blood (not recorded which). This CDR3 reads CASSVAVGGSTDTQYF. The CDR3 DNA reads TGTGCCAGCAGCGTAGCGGTGGGAGGGTCCACAGATACGCAGTATTTT.